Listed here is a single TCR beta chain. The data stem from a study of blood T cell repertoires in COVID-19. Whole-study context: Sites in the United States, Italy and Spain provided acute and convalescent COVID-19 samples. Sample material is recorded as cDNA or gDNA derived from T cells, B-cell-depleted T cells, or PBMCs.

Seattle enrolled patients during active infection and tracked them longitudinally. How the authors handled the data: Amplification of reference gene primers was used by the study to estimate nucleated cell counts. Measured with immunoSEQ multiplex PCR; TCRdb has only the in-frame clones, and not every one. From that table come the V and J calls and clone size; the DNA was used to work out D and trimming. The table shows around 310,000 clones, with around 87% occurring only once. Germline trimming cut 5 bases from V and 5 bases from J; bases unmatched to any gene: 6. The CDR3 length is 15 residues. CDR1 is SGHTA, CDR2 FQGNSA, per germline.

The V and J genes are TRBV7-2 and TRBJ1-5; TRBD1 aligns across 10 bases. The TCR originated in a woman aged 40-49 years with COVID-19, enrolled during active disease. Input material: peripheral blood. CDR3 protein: CASSRSGTGDQPQHF. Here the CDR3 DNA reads TGTGCCAGCAGCAGATCCGGGACAGGGGATCAGCCCCAGCATTTT.